The rows below give T cell receptor beta chains drawn from one sample of a study of blood T cell repertoires in COVID-19. Using immunoSEQ multiplex PCR, the repertoire was profiled, and TCRdb retains in-frame clones only, with some absent. The sample yields around 140,000 clones, approximately 88% seen once. Sample: peripheral blood. These receptors originate from a woman between 45 and 65 years old with acute or convalescent COVID-19. The CDR3 runs from the conserved cysteine through the conserved F or W. D genes are given only for firm matches. Clone sizes are given selectively: once, few, many, or a class where the clone is expanded.

V	D	size	J	CDR3	DNA
TRBV6-5	-	-	TRBJ1-6	CASRKRHRHNSPLHF	TGTGCCAGCAGGAAGAGACATAGGCATAATTCACCCCTCCACTTT
TRBV18	TRBD1	few	TRBJ1-5	CASSRTGQGGNQPQHF	TGTGCCAGCTCACGAACGGGACAGGGCGGCAATCAGCCCCAGCATTTT
TRBV5-1	TRBD2	-	TRBJ2-7	CASSLAGTSRQYF	TGCGCCAGCAGCTTGGCCGGGACTAGCCGGCAGTACTTC
TRBV11-2	TRBD2	-	TRBJ2-7	CASSLGFGGGPYEQYF	TGTGCCAGCAGCTTAGGGTTTGGGGGAGGGCCGTACGAGCAGTACTTC
TRBV20-1	-	-	TRBJ1-5	CSASLQGNQPQHF	TGCAGTGCTAGTCTACAGGGCAATCAGCCCCAGCATTTT
TRBV18	TRBD2	-	TRBJ2-1	CASSPPTAPLLAGEGNEQFF	TGTGCCAGCTCACCACCGACCGCCCCCCTACTAGCGGGAGAGGGCAATGAGCAGTTCTTC
TRBV2	-	-	TRBJ2-5	CASKEGAQETQYF	TGTGCCAGCAAGGAGGGAGCCCAAGAGACCCAGTACTTC
TRBV5-6	-	-	TRBJ2-1	CASSPGTDYYNEQFF	TGTGCCAGCAGCCCGGGGACGGACTACTACAATGAGCAGTTCTTC
TRBV2	-	-	TRBJ1-1	CASTVQTNTEAFF	TGTGCCAGCACCGTACAGACCAACACTGAAGCTTTCTTT
TRBV5-1	TRBD2	-	TRBJ2-2	CASSSGLAPGELFF	TGCGCCAGCAGCTCGGGACTAGCTCCCGGGGAGCTGTTTTTT
TRBV2	TRBD1	-	TRBJ2-2	CASSGGQGITGELFF	TGTGCCAGCAGTGGGGGACAGGGTATAACCGGGGAGCTGTTTTTT
TRBV7-6	-	few	TRBJ2-7	CASSLAAGGYEQYF	TGTGCCAGCAGCTTGGCGGCAGGGGGGTACGAGCAGTACTTC
TRBV27	-	-	TRBJ2-7	CASSLGGSYEQYF	TGTGCCAGCAGCCTCGGGGGTTCCTACGAGCAGTACTTC
TRBV5-1	-	-	TRBJ1-6	CASSLVQGDSPLHF	TGCGCCAGCAGCTTGGTACAGGGAGATTCACCCCTCCACTTT
TRBV7-4	-	-	TRBJ2-5	CARASSGDKETQYF	TGTGCCAGAGCTAGCTCCGGGGATAAGGAGACCCAGTACTTC